The 8 T cell receptor beta chains presented below share a single source sample, sequenced in a study of shared clonotypes between healthy human individuals. Here immunoSEQ multiplex PCR was the method, and the copy in TCRdb shows in-frame clones only, minus some. The sample comprises fewer than 3 million clones, around 92% of which are singletons, and about 0.41% rests with the top ten. The sample was naive CD4+ T cells from PBMCs. Described subset: CD45RA+ positively selected. The receptors were sampled from a man between 18 and 29 years old in good health. Some clones in this sample may be carry-over from other donors' samples.

The V gene is TRBV21-1, the J gene TRBJ2-7; whether TRBD2, the table's D call, matches the DNA was not checked. TRBV21-1 is a pseudogene locus. The CDR3 is 19 amino acids. The CDR3 is CARLPQGLAGVLPDYEQYF. The CDR3 nucleotides are TGTGCCAGATTACCCCAAGGACTAGCGGGAGTCCTACCCGACTACGAGCAGTACTTC.

For the CDR3, the DNA is TGTGCCAGCTCATCAAAGCAAGAGACCCAGTACTTC. Its protein product is CASSSKQETQYF. The chain combines TRBV18 with TRBJ2-5; D uncertain. Trimming cost V 5 bases and J 2 bases, with 6 bases left between them. Germline-derived CDR1 and CDR2 are KGHSH and LQKENI. The CDR3 is 12 residues long.

V is TRBV4-1 and J is TRBJ2-6, with D possibly matching TRBD2 (6 bases). Per germline, CDR1 MGHRA and CDR2 YSYEKL. The CDR3 is 16 residues long. V was cut by 1 base and J by 2 bases, with 9 bases left in between. CDR3 in DNA: TGCGCCAGCAGCCAAGGATGGGAGGCTGGGGCCAACGTCCTGACTTTC. Protein sequence: CASSQGWEAGANVLTF.

V is TRBV11-2 and J is TRBJ2-1; possible D gene TRBD1, 6 bases. This CDR3 has 17 residues. Trimming pared 6 bases from V and 0 bases from J, leaving 18 bases between. The germline V gene has CDR1 SGHAT and CDR2 FQNNGV. CDR3 in amino acids: CASSRLRTEGSYNEQFF. CDR3 coding DNA: TGTGCCAGCAGTCGCCTCCGGACAGAAGGCTCCTACAATGAGCAGTTCTTC.

Remarks on this clone: The same CDR3 is also encoded by other DNA sequences in this sample. The V call is TRBV29-1, the J call TRBJ1-5; possibly TRBD1 for D (5 bases). The V gene lost 4 bases and the J gene lost 1 base, with 8 bases spanning the gap. This CDR3 contains 13 residues. Germline V gene lookup returns CDR1 SQVTM and CDR2 ANQGSEA. The CDR3 loop is CSVGGGSNQPQHF. The CDR3 coding sequence is TGCAGCGTTGGGGGGGGGAGCAATCAGCCCCAGCATTTT. Together with reference TRBV29-1 and TRBJ1-5, the CDR3 gives the full variable domain: SAVISQKPSRDICQRGTSLTIQCQVDSQVTMMFWYRQQPGQSLTLIATANQGSEATYESGFVIDKFPISRPNLTFSTLTVSNMSPEDSSIYLCSVGGGSNQPQHFGDGTRLSIL.

Concerning this clone: This specimen includes other DNA sequences encoding the same CDR3. The chain uses TRBV7-9 and TRBJ2-1; the D is unclear. CDR1 and CDR2 from the germline V gene are SEHNR and FQNEAQ (reference sequence). The CDR3 runs 11 residues. V was trimmed by 0 bases and J by 10 bases, leaving 4 bases between them. The CDR3 loop is CASSLALEQFF. Here the CDR3 DNA reads TGTGCCAGCAGCTTAGCCCTCGAGCAGTTCTTC.

The rearrangement links TRBV5-1 to TRBJ2-7, with D maybe TRBD2 (5 bases). V was cut by 1 base and J by 3 bases, with 11 bases left in between. This CDR3 is built from 14 residues. The germline V gene has CDR1 SGHRS and CDR2 YFSETQ. This CDR3 is CASSLSGSDYEQYF. CDR3 DNA: TGCGCCAGCAGCTTGAGCGGCAGCGACTACGAGCAGTACTTC.

This clone was recorded once. This chain connects TRBV7-3 to TRBJ2-1; 7 bases line up with TRBD2. Germline V lookup: CDR1 SGHTA, CDR2 FQGTGA. Trimming at V came to 5 bases and at J to 7 bases, leaving 11 bases not matched to a gene. This CDR3 is built from 15 residues. DNA for the CDR3: TGTGCCAGCAGCCCGGGCCTAGCGGCTCATAATGAGCAGTTCTTC. It translates to CASSPGLAAHNEQFF. Full variable domain (outside the CDR3, taken from reference TRBV7-3 and TRBJ2-1): GAGVSQTPSNKVTEKGKYVELRCDPISGHTALYWYRQSLGQGPEFLIYFQGTGAADDSGLPNDRFFAVRPEGSVSTLKIQRTERGDSAVYLCASSPGLAAHNEQFFGPGTRLTVL.